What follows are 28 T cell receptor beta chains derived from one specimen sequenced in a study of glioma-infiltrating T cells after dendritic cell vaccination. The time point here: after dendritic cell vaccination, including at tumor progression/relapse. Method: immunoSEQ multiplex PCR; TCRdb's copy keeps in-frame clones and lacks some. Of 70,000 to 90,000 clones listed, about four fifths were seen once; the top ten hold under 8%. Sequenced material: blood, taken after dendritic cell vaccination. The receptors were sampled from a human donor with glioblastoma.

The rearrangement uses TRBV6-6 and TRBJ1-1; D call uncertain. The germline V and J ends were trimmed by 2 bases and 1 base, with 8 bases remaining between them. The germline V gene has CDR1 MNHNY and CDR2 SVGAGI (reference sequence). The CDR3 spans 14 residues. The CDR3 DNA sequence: TGTGCCAGCAGTTACACGAGACAGAACACTGAAGCTTTCTTT. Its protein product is CASSYTRQNTEAFF.

This chain's CDR3 is CASSVVGTGGDGYTF. The CDR3 DNA reads as TGTGCCAGCAGCGTAGTCGGGACAGGGGGAGATGGCTACACCTTC. The chain has TRBV9 and TRBJ1-2, with 11 positions matching TRBD1. The trim removed 0 bases at V and 6 bases at J, leaving 4 bases unmatched. In germline, CDR1 is SGDLS, CDR2 YYNGEE. The CDR3 loop spans 15 amino acids.

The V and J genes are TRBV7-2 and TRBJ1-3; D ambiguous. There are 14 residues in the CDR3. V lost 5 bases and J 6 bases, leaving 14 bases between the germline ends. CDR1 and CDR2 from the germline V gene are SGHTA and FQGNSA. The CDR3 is CASSPGGEVNTIYF. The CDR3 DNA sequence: TGTGCCAGCAGCCCGGGCGGGGAAGTAAACACCATATATTTT.

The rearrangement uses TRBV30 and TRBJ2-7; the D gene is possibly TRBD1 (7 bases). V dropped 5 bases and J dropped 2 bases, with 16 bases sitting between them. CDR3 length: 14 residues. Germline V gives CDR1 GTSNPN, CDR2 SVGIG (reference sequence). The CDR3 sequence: CAWGRQGGTYEQYF. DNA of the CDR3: TGTGCCTGGGGGCGGCAGGGGGGCACCTACGAGCAGTACTTC.

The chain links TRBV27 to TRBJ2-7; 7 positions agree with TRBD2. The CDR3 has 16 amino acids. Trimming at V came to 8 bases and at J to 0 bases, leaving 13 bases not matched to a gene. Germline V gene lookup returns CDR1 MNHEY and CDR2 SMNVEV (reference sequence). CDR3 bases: TGTGCCAGCGCCCCCCAGCCCCGGGGGGTCTCCTACGAGCAGTACTTC. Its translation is CASAPQPRGVSYEQYF.

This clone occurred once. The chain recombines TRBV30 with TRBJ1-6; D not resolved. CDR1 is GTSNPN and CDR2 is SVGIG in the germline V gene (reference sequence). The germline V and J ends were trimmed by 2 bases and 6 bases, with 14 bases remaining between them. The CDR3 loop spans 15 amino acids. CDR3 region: CAWSSGGFRNSPLHF. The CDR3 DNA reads TGTGCCTGGAGTTCGGGAGGGTTCCGTAATTCACCCCTCCACTTT.

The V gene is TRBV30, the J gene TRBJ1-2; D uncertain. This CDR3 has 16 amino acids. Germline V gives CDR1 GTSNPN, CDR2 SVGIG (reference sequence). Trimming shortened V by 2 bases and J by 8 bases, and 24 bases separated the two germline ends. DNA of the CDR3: TGTGCCTGGAGTAATGGAGGCCCCTGGCGGCCGGGGGGCTACACCTTC. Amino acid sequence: CAWSNGGPWRPGGYTF.

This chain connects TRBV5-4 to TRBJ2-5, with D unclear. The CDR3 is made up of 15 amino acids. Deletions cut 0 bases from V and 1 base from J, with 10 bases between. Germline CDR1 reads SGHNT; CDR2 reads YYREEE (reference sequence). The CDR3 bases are TGTGCCAGCAGCTTGGCCGGGTCACTCCAAGAGACCCAGTACTTC. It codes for CASSLAGSLQETQYF. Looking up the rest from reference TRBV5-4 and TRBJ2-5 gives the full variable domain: ETGVTQSPTHLIKTRGQQVTLRCSSQSGHNTVSWYQQALGQGPQFIFQYYREEENGRGNFPPRFSGLQFPNYSSELNVNALELDDSALYLCASSLAGSLQETQYFGPGTRLLVL.

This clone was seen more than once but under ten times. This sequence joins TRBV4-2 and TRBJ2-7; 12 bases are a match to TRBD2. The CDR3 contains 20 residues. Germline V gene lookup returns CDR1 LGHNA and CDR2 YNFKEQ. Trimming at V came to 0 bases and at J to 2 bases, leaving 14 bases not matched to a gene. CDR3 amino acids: CASSQDQLGGLAGGPYEQYF. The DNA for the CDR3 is TGTGCCAGCAGCCAAGATCAGCTGGGAGGGCTAGCGGGGGGGCCCTACGAGCAGTACTTC.

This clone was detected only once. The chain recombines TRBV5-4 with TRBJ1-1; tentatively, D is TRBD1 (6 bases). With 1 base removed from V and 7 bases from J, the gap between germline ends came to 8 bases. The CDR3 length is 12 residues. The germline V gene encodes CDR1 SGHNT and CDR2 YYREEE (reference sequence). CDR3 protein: CASSLWGLEAFF. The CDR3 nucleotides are TGTGCCAGCAGCTTGTGGGGGCTTGAAGCTTTCTTT. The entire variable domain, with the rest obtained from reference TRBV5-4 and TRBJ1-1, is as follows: ETGVTQSPTHLIKTRGQQVTLRCSSQSGHNTVSWYQQALGQGPQFIFQYYREEENGRGNFPPRFSGLQFPNYSSELNVNALELDDSALYLCASSLWGLEAFFGQGTRLTVV.

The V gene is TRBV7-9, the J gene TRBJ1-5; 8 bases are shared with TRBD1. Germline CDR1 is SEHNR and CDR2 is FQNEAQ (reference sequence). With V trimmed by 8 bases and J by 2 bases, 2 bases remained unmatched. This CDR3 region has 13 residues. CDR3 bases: TGTGCCAGCGGGGGACAGGGCAATCAGCCCCAGCATTTT. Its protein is CASGGQGNQPQHF.

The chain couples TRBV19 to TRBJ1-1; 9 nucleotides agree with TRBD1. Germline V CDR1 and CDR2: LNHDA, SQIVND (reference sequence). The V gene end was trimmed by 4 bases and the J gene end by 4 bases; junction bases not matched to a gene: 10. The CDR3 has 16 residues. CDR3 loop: CASSSRTGALSTEAFF. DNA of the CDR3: TGTGCCAGTAGTAGCCGGACAGGGGCTCTTTCCACTGAAGCTTTCTTT.

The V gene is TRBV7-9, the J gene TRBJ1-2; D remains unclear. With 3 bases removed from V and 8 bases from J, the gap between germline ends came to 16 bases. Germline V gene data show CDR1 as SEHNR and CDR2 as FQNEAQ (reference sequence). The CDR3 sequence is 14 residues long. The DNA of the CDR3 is TGTGCCAGCAGCTTCGATCGCCAACGGTGGGGCTACACCTTC. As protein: CASSFDRQRWGYTF.

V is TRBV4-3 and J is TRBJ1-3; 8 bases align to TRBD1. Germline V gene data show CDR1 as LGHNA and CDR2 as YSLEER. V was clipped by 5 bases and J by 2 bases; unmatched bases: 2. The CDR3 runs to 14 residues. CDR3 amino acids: CASSTQGAGNTIYF. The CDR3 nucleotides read TGCGCCAGCAGCACACAGGGGGCTGGAAACACCATATATTTT.

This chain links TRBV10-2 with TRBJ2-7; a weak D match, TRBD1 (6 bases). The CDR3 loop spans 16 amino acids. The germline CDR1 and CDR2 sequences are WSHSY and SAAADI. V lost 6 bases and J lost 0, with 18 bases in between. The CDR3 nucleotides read TGCGCCAGCAGCTTCTTAGGACAGAGTAGCTCCTACGAGCAGTACTTC. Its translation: CASSFLGQSSSYEQYF.

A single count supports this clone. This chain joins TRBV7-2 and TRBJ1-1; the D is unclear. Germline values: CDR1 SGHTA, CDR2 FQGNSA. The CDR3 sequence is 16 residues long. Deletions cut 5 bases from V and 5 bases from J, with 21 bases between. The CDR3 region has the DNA TGTGCCAGCAGCAGTCTTCGGGCCCAGGAGGTAACTGAAGCTTTCTTT. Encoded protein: CASSSLRAQEVTEAFF.

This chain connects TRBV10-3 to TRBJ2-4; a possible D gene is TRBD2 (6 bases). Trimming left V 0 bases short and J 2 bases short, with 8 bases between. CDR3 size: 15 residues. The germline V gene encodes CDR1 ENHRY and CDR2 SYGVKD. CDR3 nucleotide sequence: TGTGCCATCAGTGAGTCGACTAGGCCCAAAAACATTCAGTACTTC. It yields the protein CAISESTRPKNIQYF.

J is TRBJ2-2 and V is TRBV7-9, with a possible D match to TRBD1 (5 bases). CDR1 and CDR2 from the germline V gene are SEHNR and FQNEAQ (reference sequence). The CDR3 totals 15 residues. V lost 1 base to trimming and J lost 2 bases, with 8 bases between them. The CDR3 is CASSLGGSNTGELFF. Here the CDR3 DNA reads TGTGCCAGCAGCTTAGGGGGCTCAAACACCGGGGAGCTGTTTTTT.

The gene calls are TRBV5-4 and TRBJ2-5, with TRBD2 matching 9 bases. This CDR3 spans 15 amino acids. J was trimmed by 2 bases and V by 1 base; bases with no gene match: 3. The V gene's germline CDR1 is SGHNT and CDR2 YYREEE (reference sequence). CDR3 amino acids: CASSLQRGVQETQYF. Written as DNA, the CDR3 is TGTGCCAGCAGCTTGCAGCGGGGGGTACAAGAGACCCAGTACTTC.

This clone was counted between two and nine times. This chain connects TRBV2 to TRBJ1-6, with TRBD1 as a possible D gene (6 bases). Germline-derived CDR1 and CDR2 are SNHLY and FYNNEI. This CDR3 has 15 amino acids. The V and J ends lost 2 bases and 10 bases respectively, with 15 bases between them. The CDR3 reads CASSERPGERSPLHF. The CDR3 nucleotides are TGTGCCAGCAGTGAACGGCCAGGGGAAAGATCACCCCTCCACTTT.

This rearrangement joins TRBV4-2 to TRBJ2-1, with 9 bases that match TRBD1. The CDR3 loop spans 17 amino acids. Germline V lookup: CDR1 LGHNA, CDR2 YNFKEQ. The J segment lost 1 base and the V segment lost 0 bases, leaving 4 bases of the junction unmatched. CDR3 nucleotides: TGTGCCAGCAGCCAAGATGAGGACAGGGGATCCTACAATGAGCAGTTCTTC. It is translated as CASSQDEDRGSYNEQFF.

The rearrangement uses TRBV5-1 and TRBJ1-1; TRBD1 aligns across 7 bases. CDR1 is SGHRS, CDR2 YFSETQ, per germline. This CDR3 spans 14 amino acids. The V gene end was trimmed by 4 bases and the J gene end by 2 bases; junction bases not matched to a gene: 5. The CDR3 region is CASSGQGGNTEAFF. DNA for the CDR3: TGCGCCAGCAGCGGTCAGGGGGGTAACACTGAAGCTTTCTTT.

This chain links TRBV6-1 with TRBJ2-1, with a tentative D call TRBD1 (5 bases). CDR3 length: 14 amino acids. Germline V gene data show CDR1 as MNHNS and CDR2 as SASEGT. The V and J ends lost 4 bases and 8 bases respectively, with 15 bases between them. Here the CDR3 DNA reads TGTGCCAGCAGTGCATGGGCCCTCAGGGATGAGCAGTTCTTC. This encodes CASSAWALRDEQFF.

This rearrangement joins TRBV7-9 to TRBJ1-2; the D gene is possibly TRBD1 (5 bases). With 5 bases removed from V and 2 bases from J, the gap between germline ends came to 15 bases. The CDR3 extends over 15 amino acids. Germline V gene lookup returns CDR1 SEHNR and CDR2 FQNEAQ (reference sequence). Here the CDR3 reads CASSPPSAGNYGYTF. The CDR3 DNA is TGTGCCAGCAGCCCCCCGTCGGCAGGGAACTATGGCTACACCTTC.

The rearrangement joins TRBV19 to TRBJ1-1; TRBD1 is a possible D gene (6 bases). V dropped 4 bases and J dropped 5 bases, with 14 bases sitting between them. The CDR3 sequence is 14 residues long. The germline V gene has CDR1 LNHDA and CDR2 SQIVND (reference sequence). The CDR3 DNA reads TGTGCCAGTAGTAATTCGGAAGGGGGAACTGAAGCTTTCTTT. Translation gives CASSNSEGGTEAFF.

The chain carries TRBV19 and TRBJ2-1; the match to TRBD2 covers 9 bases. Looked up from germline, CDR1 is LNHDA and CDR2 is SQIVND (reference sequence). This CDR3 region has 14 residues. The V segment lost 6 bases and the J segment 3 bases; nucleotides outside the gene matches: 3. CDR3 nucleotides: TGTGCCAGTAGACAGCGGGGGGACTACAATGAGCAGTTCTTC. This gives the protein CASRQRGDYNEQFF.

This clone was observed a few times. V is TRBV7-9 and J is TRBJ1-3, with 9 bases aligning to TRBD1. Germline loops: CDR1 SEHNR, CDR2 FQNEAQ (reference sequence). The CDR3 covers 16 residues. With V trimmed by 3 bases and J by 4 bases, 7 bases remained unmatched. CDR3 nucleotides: TGTGCCAGCAGCTTCTCGACAGGGGGGTCCGGAAACACCATATATTTT. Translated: CASSFSTGGSGNTIYF. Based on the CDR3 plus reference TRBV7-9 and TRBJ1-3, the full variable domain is DTGVSQNPRHKITKRGQNVTFRCDPISEHNRLYWYRQTLGQGPEFLTYFQNEAQLEKSRLLSDRFSAERPKGSFSTLEIQRTEQGDSAMYLCASSFSTGGSGNTIYFGEGSWLTVV.

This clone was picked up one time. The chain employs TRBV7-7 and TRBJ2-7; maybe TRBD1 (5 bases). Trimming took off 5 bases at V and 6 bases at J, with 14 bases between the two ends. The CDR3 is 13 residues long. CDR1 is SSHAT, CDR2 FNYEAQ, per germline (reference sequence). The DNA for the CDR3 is TGTGCCAGCAGCAACTCGAGACAGTCCGAGCAGTACTTC. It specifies CASSNSRQSEQYF.